This T cell receptor beta chain was obtained from a study of blood T cell repertoires in COVID-19. There are a few counts of this clone. V lost 1 base to trimming and J lost 5 bases, with 8 bases between them. CDR1 and CDR2 (germline): SGHVS, FNYEAQ. The CDR3 totals 13 residues. Sequencing was performed with immunoSEQ multiplex PCR; in TCRdb, only in-frame clones are kept and a portion is missing. Of about 480,000 clones in the sample, about 91% were seen once. The chain has TRBV7-6 and TRBJ1-1; D gene ambiguous. The TCR sequence derives from a man aged 18 to 30 with COVID-19, enrolled during active disease. Sample: peripheral blood. DNA for the CDR3: TGTGCCAGCAGCTTAGGGCCCCAGACTGAAGCTTTCTTT. This gives the protein CASSLGPQTEAFF.